The subject of this entry is one TCR beta chain. Combining a sample-barcoded 5' primer with a J-beta primer mix, a second PCR ran for about 6 to 11 cycles. TCRdb ran MiXCR on the 5' RACE reads and lists one entry per CDR3 protein. The sample contains 1.5 million to 2 million distinct CDR3 sequences, 39% of which appear only once. The data derive from a study of blood T cells in healthy people across ages. CDR3 length: 13 residues. The V gene's germline CDR1 is SGHVS and CDR2 FQNEAQ. Trimming shortened V by 2 bases and J by 6 bases, and 10 bases separated the two germline ends. The receptor was derived from a human donor in good health. V and J are TRBV7-8 and TRBJ1-2; D gene unclear. Sequencing was done on a sample of blood. The CDR3: CASSLNIVDGYTF. As DNA, the CDR3 is TGTGCCAGCAGCTTAAACATTGTTGATGGCTACACCTTC.